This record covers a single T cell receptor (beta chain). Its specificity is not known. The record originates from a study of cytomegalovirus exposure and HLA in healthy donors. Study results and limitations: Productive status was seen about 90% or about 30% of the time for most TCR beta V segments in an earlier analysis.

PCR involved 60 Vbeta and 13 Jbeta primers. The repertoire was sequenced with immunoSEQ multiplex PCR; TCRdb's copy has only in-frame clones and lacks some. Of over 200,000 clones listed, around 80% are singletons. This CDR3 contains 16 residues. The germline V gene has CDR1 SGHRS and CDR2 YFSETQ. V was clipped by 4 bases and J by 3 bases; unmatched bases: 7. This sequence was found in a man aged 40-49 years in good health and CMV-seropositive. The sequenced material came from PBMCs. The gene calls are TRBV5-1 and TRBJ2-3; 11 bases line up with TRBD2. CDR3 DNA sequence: TGCGCCAGCAGCCTCCCTATAGCGGGAGGGACAGATACGCAGTATTTT. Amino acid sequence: CASSLPIAGGTDTQYF.